These 27 T cell receptor beta chains share one sample of origin, sequenced in a study of metastatic and nonmetastatic thyroid tumors. Patients had received no treatment of any kind before thyroid surgery. From the PCR reads, TCRdb re-called clones with MiXCR. The sample has 15,000 or so clones; approximately 32% are singletons. Specimen: tumor tissue. The source of these receptors is a male donor with papillary thyroid cancer or a benign thyroid nodule (not recorded which). Some clones in this sample may be carry-over from other donors' samples.

As concerns this clone: Mismatch with germline at one junction end may stem from a read error. This chain links TRBV9 with TRBJ2-1; D uncertain. Germline lookup yields CDR1 SGDLS and CDR2 YYNGEE. CDR3 length equals 13 residues. CDR3 sequence reads: CSSCREVLNEQFF. As DNA, the CDR3 is TGTTCCAGCTGCCGCGAAGTTTTGAATGAGCAGTTCTTC.

This clone was seen ten or more times. The V and J genes are TRBV5-1 and TRBJ2-5; D possibly corresponds to TRBD1 (6 bases). This CDR3 region has 13 residues. The ends were cut back, 7 bases at V and 5 bases at J, with 15 bases in the middle. Germline assignment: CDR1 SGHRS and CDR2 YFSETQ. CDR3: CASGVDSGETQYF. The CDR3 nucleotides read TGCGCCAGCGGCGTGGACAGTGGTGAGACCCAGTACTTC.

This clone was observed at least ten times. V gene TRBV3-1 combines with J gene TRBJ2-1, with D maybe TRBD2 (6 bases). CDR3 size: 17 residues. V shed 1 base and J shed 8 bases, with 21 bases lying between them. Per the germline V gene, CDR1 is LGHDT and CDR2 is YNNKEL (reference sequence). The CDR3 sequence is CASSQADGREYHHEQFF. The CDR3 DNA follows: TGTGCCAGCAGCCAAGCCGACGGTCGGGAGTATCACCATGAGCAGTTCTTC.

This chain uses TRBV4-1 with TRBJ2-7, with a possible D match to TRBD1 (5 bases). CDR3 size: 16 residues. Germline lookup yields CDR1 MGHRA and CDR2 YSYEKL. The V end was cut by 0 bases, the J end by 4 bases, with 16 bases between. CDR3 bases: TGCGCCAGCAGCCAAGATGGGTCTAGGGGCGCGTACGAGCAGTACTTC. Translation gives CASSQDGSRGAYEQYF.

Comments on this clone: The germline gene is not matched at one end of the junction; a read error may be the cause. The chain couples TRBV7-3 to TRBJ2-3; 9 bases are a match to TRBD2. CDR1 SGHTA and CDR2 FQGTGA come from the germline V gene. The CDR3 runs 15 residues. The CDR3 bases are TGTGCCGGCAGCGATAGCGGGAGAAGCACAGATACGCAGTATTTT. The encoded protein is CAGSDSGRSTDTQYF.

The chain links TRBV3-1 to TRBJ2-7, with D tentatively TRBD1 or TRBD2 (5 bases each). The germline V gene has CDR1 LGHDT and CDR2 YNNKEL (reference sequence). The V end lost 0 bases, the J end lost 1 base, and 13 bases lay between the germline ends. CDR3 size: 16 residues. The CDR3 region is CASSQDAGGFSYEQYF. The CDR3 DNA sequence: TGTGCCAGCAGCCAAGATGCTGGGGGATTTTCCTACGAGCAGTACTTC.

This clone was seen many times. The gene calls are TRBV19 and TRBJ2-7; D is possibly TRBD2 (6 bases). This CDR3 spans 15 amino acids. The germline CDR1 and CDR2 sequences are LNHDA and SQIVND (reference sequence). The germline V and J ends were trimmed by 6 bases and 2 bases, with 17 bases remaining between them. The CDR3: CASSSGGRGAYEQYF. CDR3 nucleotides: TGTGCCAGTAGCTCCGGAGGGCGGGGAGCCTACGAGCAGTACTTC.

In regard to this clone: At one of its ends the junction is not consistent with the germline gene, which may arise from a read error. V and J are TRBV7-2 and TRBJ2-3; no clear D. This CDR3 is built from 13 residues. CDR1 is SGHTA, CDR2 FQGNSA, per germline. The CDR3 sequence is CASGLSLTDTQYF. CDR3 sequence (DNA): TGTGCCAGCGGCTTAAGCCTCACAGATACGCAGTATTTT.

The chain has TRBV13 and TRBJ2-7; 7 nucleotides align to TRBD2. The CDR3 has 14 residues. Germline V gene data show CDR1 as PRHDT and CDR2 as FYEKMQ (reference sequence). V lost 1 base and J lost 3; bases outside the gene matches: 3. CDR3 protein: CASSLVASGYEQYF. The CDR3 DNA is TGTGCCAGCAGCTTAGTGGCTAGCGGCTACGAGCAGTACTTC.

DNA of the CDR3: TGTGCCAGCCGGACAGGGGCTAATGGCTACACCTTC. It is translated as CASRTGANGYTF. The V and J genes are TRBV2 and TRBJ1-2; 9 nucleotides agree with TRBD1. The V gene's germline CDR1 is SNHLY and CDR2 FYNNEI. This CDR3 region has 12 residues. Trimming removed 8 bases from V and 6 bases from J; junction bases left unmatched: 4.

This clone was detected many times. The chain employs TRBV28 and TRBJ1-5; the match to TRBD1 covers 7 bases. The length of the CDR3 is 14 residues. Unmatched junction bases numbered 9, after V lost 7 bases and J lost 6 bases. Germline CDR1 and CDR2: MDHEN and SYDVKM. Here the CDR3 DNA reads TGTGCCAGCACCTTAGCGAGGGGGCCTCAGCCCCAGCATTTT. This translates into CASTLARGPQPQHF.

A few counts support this clone. The V gene is TRBV28, the J gene TRBJ1-3; TRBD1 is a possible D gene (6 bases). CDR1 is MDHEN and CDR2 is SYDVKM in the germline V gene. Trimming cost V 6 bases and J 4 bases, with 16 bases left between them. This CDR3 has 15 residues. The CDR3 DNA follows: TGTGCCAGCAGCTCTAACAGGGCTGGGGGAAACACCATATATTTT. Translated: CASSSNRAGGNTIYF.

This clone was counted many times. The chain is built from TRBV7-6 and TRBJ2-2; 9 nucleotides match TRBD1. Germline-derived CDR1 and CDR2 are SGHVS and FNYEAQ. Unmatched junction bases numbered 11, after V lost 4 bases and J lost 5 bases. There are 17 residues in the CDR3. The CDR3 protein is CASSYYGTGSYTGELFF. CDR3 bases: TGTGCCAGCAGCTACTATGGGACAGGGAGTTATACCGGGGAGCTGTTTTTT.

By sample fraction, this clone is medium-sized. The chain combines TRBV2 with TRBJ2-7, with D possibly being TRBD1 (6 bases). CDR3 size: 15 residues. Trimming cost V 8 bases and J 2 bases, with 19 bases left between them. Germline CDR1 and CDR2: SNHLY and FYNNEI. The CDR3, as DNA: TGTGCCAGCGGACCTTTGGACAGCATGACCTACGAGCAGTACTTC. Translation gives CASGPLDSMTYEQYF.

This clone occurred a few times. The CDR3 loop reads CASSQQGGGKTQYF. The CDR3 DNA is TGTGCCAGCAGCCAACAGGGAGGGGGAAAGACCCAGTACTTC. This chain connects TRBV3-1 to TRBJ2-5; weak D call: TRBD2 (7 bases). Trimming took 2 bases from V and 6 from J, leaving 13 bases between them. The CDR3 has 14 amino acids. The germline CDR1 and CDR2 sequences are LGHDT and YNNKEL (reference sequence).

The chain recombines TRBV30 with TRBJ2-3, with a weak D call TRBD1 (6 bases). V lost 3 bases, J lost 0 bases, and 13 bases lay in between. Germline values: CDR1 GTSNPN, CDR2 SVGIG (reference sequence). This CDR3 is built from 15 residues. This chain's CDR3 is CAWSQGQASTDTQYF. CDR3 in DNA: TGTGCCTGGAGCCAGGGGCAGGCTAGCACAGATACGCAGTATTTT. Full variable domain (remainder filled in from reference TRBV30 and TRBJ2-3): SQTIHQWPATLVQPVGSPLSLECTVEGTSNPNLYWYRQAAGRGLQLLFYSVGIGQISSEVPQNLSASRPQDRQFILSSKKLLLSDSGFYLCAWSQGQASTDTQYFGPGTRLTVL.

This clone was seen repeatedly, ten times or more. The rearrangement links TRBV6-2 or TRBV6-3 to TRBJ2-3; D is undetermined. Trimming took 2 bases from V and 4 from J, leaving 4 bases between them. CDR1 MNHEY and CDR2 SVGEGT come from the germline V gene. The CDR3 runs 12 residues. Written as DNA, the CDR3 is TGTGCCAGCAGTTACGAGTCAGATACGCAGTATTTT. This translates into CASSYESDTQYF.

This clone is classed as medium-sized. V is TRBV4-2 and J is TRBJ1-4; no reliable D call. The CDR3 sequence is 16 residues long. V lost 1 base and J 0 bases, leaving 9 bases between the germline ends. Germline CDR1 reads LGHNA; CDR2 reads YNFKEQ. CDR3 DNA sequence: TGTGCCAGCAGCCAAGCGACCATTGCAACTAATGAAAAACTGTTTTTT. This codes for CASSQATIATNEKLFF.

This clone was observed a few times. V and J are TRBV6-2 or TRBV6-3 and TRBJ1-2, with D maybe TRBD1 (6 bases). With 0 bases removed from V and 0 bases from J, the gap between germline ends came to 14 bases. Germline CDR1 reads MNHEY; CDR2 reads SVGEGT. This CDR3 spans 17 amino acids. The CDR3 here is CASSYSEGGGTNYGYTF. In DNA form, the CDR3 reads TGTGCCAGCAGTTACTCGGAGGGGGGCGGTACTAACTATGGCTACACCTTC.

This clone was seen more than once but under ten times. The chain links TRBV4-1 to TRBJ2-7; weak D call: TRBD2 (6 bases). From germline, CDR1 is MGHRA and CDR2 YSYEKL. V was clipped by 4 bases and J by 4 bases, with 17 bases between them. This CDR3 contains 15 residues. CDR3: CASSRGGMATYEQYF. The CDR3 DNA reads TGCGCCAGCAGCCGAGGCGGGATGGCTACTTACGAGCAGTACTTC.

This clone was observed at least ten times. The junction differs from germline at one of its ends, possibly a read error. The chain combines TRBV24-1 with TRBJ2-1; perhaps TRBD2 as D (5 bases). This CDR3 has 16 amino acids. CDR1 KGHDR and CDR2 SFDVKD come from the germline V gene. The CDR3 region is CATSDPFSVDYNGQFF. CDR3 in DNA: TGTGCCACCAGTGACCCTTTTAGCGTCGACTACAATGGGCAGTTCTTC.

This clone is judged medium-sized. The gene calls are TRBV6-5 and TRBJ1-5; D gene uncertain. This CDR3 is 13 amino acids long. Trimming shortened V by 2 bases and J by 6 bases, and 8 bases separated the two germline ends. CDR1 and CDR2 from the germline V gene are MNHEY and SVGAGI. The CDR3 region is CASSYGSRQPQHF. The DNA of the CDR3 is TGTGCCAGCAGTTACGGAAGTCGTCAGCCCCAGCATTTT.

This clone was detected only a few times. The chain recombines TRBV6-1 with TRBJ2-2; D remains ambiguous. Trimming took off 7 bases at V and 5 bases at J, with 14 bases between the two ends. The CDR3 totals 14 residues. CDR1 is MNHNS and CDR2 is SASEGT in the germline V gene. CDR3 sequence (DNA): TGTGCCAGCATAGAGTCTGGGGAAACCGGGGAGCTGTTTTTT. Translation: CASIESGETGELFF.

Ten or more counts support this clone. The genes are TRBV6-1 and TRBJ2-3; no definite D call. This CDR3 is built from 11 residues. The germline CDR1 and CDR2 sequences are MNHNS and SASEGT. The V gene lost 5 bases and the J gene lost 6 bases, with 6 bases spanning the gap. The CDR3 bases are TGTGCCAGCAGTCAGGAGGATACGCAGTATTTT. Encoded protein: CASSQEDTQYF.

The rearrangement links TRBV28 to TRBJ2-1, with 8 bases aligning to TRBD2. CDR3 length equals 17 residues. CDR1 is MDHEN and CDR2 is SYDVKM in the germline V gene. Unmatched junction bases numbered 19, after V lost 8 bases and J lost 7 bases. CDR3: CASEVSGSSVFVNEQFF. The DNA of the CDR3 is TGTGCCAGCGAAGTCAGCGGGAGCTCGGTTTTTGTGAATGAGCAGTTCTTC.

This chain links TRBV2 with TRBJ2-7; no firm D call. The CDR3 loop spans 13 amino acids. In germline, CDR1 is SNHLY, CDR2 FYNNEI. Trimming removed 7 bases from V and 3 bases from J, with 13 bases in between. CDR3 region: CASMAPDGYEQYF. The CDR3 nucleotides read TGTGCCAGCATGGCACCGGACGGCTACGAGCAGTACTTC. The full variable domain, completed using reference TRBV2 and TRBJ2-7, is EPEVTQTPSHQVTQMGQEVILRCVPISNHLYFYWYRQILGQKVEFLVSFYNNEISEKSEIFDDQFSVERPDGSNFTLKIRSTKLEDSAMYFCASMAPDGYEQYFGPGTRLTVT.

By proportion, this clone is medium-sized. CDR3 sequence: CATTGRASAYEQYF. The CDR3 DNA reads as TGTGCCACTACTGGACGAGCCTCCGCCTACGAGCAGTACTTC. The rearrangement uses TRBV6-1 and TRBJ2-7; D unresolved. This CDR3 has 14 residues. V lost 10 bases and J lost 2, with 18 bases in between. Per germline, CDR1 MNHNS and CDR2 SASEGT.